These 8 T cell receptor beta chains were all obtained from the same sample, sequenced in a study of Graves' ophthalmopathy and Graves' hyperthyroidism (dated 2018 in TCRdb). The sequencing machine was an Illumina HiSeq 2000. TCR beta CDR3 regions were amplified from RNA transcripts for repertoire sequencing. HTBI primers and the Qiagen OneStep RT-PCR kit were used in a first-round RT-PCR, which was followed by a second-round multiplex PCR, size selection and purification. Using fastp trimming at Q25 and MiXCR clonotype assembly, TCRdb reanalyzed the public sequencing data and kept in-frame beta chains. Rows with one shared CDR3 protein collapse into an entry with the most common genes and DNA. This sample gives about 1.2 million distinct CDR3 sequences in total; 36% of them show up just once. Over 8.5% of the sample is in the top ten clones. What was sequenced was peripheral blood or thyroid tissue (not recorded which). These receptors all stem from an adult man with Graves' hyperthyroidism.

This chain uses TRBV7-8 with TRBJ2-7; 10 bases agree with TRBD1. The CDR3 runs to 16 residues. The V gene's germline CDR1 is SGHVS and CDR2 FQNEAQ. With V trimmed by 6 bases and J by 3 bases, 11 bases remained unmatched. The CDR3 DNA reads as TGTGCCAGCAGTAATGACAGGGGGCGAGACCTCTACGAGCAGTACTTC. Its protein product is CASSNDRGRDLYEQYF.

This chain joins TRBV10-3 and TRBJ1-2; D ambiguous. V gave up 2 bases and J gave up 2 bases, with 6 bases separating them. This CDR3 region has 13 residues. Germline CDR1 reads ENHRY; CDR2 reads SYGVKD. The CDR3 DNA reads TGTGCCATCAGTGAGGGCCGCAACTATGGCTACACCTTC. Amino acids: CAISEGRNYGYTF.

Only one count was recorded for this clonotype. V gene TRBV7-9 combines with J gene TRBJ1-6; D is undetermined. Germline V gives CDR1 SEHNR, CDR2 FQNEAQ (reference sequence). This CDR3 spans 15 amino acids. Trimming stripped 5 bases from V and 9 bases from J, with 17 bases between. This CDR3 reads CASSATGKLGSPLHF. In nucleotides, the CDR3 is TGTGCCAGCAGCGCAACGGGCAAATTGGGTTCACCCCTCCACTTT.

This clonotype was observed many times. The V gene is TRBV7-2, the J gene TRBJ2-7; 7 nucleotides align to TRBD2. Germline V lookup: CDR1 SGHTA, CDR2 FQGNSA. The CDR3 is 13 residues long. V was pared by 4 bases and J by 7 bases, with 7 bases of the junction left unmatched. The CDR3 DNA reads TGTGCCAGCAGCTCCGGACTAGGGAAGGAGCAGTACTTC. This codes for CASSSGLGKEQYF.

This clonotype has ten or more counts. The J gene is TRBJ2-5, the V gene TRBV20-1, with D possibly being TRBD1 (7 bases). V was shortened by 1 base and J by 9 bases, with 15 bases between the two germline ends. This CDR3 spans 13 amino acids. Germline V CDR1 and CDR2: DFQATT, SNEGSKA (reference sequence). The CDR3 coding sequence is TGCAGTGCTAGAGCGGAGGGGGCAAGGGCCCAGTACTTC. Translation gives CSARAEGARAQYF.

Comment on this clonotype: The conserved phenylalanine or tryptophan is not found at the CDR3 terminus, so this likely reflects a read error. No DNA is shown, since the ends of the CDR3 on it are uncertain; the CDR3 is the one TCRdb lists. CDR3 protein: CASSSLDR. The V gene is TRBV12-3 or TRBV12-4, the J gene TRBJ1-4; the table's D call, TRBD1, has no DNA check behind it. The CDR3 has 8 residues if both end residues are counted.

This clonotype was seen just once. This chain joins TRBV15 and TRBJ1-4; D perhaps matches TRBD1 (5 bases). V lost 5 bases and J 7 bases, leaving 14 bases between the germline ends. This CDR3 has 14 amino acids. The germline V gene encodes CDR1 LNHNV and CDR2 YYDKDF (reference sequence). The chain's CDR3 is CATSGGVVSEKLFF. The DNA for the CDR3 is TGTGCCACCAGCGGAGGGGTAGTATCTGAAAAACTGTTTTTT. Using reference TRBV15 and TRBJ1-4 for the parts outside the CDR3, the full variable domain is DAMVIQNPRYQVTQFGKPVTLSCSQTLNHNVMYWYQQKSSQAPKLLFHYYDKDFNNEADTPDNFQSRRPNTSFCFLDIRSPGLGDTAMYLCATSGGVVSEKLFFGSGTQLSVL.

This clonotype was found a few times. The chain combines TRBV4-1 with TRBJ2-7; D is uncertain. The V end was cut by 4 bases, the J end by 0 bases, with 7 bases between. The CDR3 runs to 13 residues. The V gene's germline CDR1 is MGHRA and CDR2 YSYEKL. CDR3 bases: TGCGCCAGCAGCCTTCAGTACTCCTACGAGCAGTACTTC. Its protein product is CASSLQYSYEQYF.